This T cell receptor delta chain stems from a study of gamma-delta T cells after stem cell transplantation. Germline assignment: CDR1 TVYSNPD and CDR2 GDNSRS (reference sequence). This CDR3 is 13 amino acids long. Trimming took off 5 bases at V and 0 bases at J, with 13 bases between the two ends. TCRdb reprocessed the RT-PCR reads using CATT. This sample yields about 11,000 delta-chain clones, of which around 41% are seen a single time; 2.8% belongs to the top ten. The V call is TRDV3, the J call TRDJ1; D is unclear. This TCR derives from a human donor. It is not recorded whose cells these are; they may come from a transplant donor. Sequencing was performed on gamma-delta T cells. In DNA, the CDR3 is TGTGCCCCCCGCCAAAGATACACCGATAAACTCATCTTT. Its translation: CAPRQRYTDKLIF.